The 32 T cell receptor beta chains below were found in one sample sequenced in a study of blood T cell repertoires in COVID-19. Repertoires were generated with immunoSEQ multiplex PCR, while TCRdb's copy carries only in-frame clones and drops some. Of fewer than 450,000 clones listed, roughly 87% were seen once; the top ten hold more than 0.9%. Sequencing was carried out using PBMCs or T cells enriched from blood (not recorded which). The receptors derive from a woman aged 25-40 years who had recovered from COVID-19.

The chain couples TRBV10-3 to TRBJ1-5, with D perhaps matching TRBD1 (5 bases). Per germline, CDR1 ENHRY and CDR2 SYGVKD. The ends were cut back, 10 bases at V and 3 bases at J, with 16 bases in the middle. The length of the CDR3 is 14 residues. The CDR3 coding sequence is TGTGCCACCCAGACGGGGGAATACAATCAGCCCCAGCATTTT. It codes for CATQTGEYNQPQHF.

The J gene is TRBJ1-4, the V gene TRBV5-8; D is unclear. Trimming took off 0 bases at V and 3 bases at J, with 12 bases between the two ends. This CDR3 is 16 amino acids long. CDR1 and CDR2 (germline): SGHTS, YDEGEE. The CDR3 nucleotides read TGTGCCAGCAGCTTGGGCCGTCGCGCTTCTAATGAAAAACTGTTTTTT. Translating it yields CASSLGRRASNEKLFF.

The chain joins TRBV28 to TRBJ1-5, with unresolved D. Trimming stripped 6 bases from V and 3 bases from J, with 9 bases between. CDR1 and CDR2 (germline): MDHEN, SYDVKM. The CDR3 runs to 13 residues. The CDR3 spells CASSPFLNQPQHF. CDR3 bases: TGTGCCAGCAGCCCCTTCCTCAATCAGCCCCAGCATTTT.

This sequence joins TRBV12-2 and TRBJ1-3. TRBV12-2 is assigned pseudogene status. CDR3 length: 14 amino acids. This CDR3 is CATGRAGSGNTIYF. The CDR3 bases are TGTGCAACTGGGAGGGCAGGCTCTGGAAACACCATATATTTT.

In DNA form, the CDR3 reads TGTGCCAGCAGCAAAGCGGGGCAAGGCAATCAGCCCCAGCATTTT. Residues: CASSKAGQGNQPQHF. This rearrangement joins TRBV21-1 to TRBJ1-5; TRBD1, the D gene given by the table, was not confirmed from the DNA. TRBV21-1 is recorded as a pseudogene. The CDR3 has 15 amino acids.

The chain joins TRBV18 to TRBJ1-2; TRBD1 aligns across 7 bases. J gave up 4 bases and V 3 bases, and 11 bases lay outside the gene matches. This CDR3 contains 16 residues. Germline assignment: CDR1 KGHSH and CDR2 LQKENI. The CDR3 loop reads CASSPGAMTGTYGYTF. CDR3 in DNA: TGTGCCAGCTCACCGGGGGCAATGACAGGGACCTATGGCTACACCTTC. The full variable domain, with the rest looked up from reference TRBV18 and TRBJ1-2, is NAGVMQNPRHLVRRRGQEARLRCSPMKGHSHVYWYRQLPEEGLKFMVYLQKENIIDESGMPKERFSAEFPKEGPSILRIQQVVRGDSAAYFCASSPGAMTGTYGYTFGSGTRLTVV.

This clone was found many times. This rearrangement joins TRBV28 to TRBJ2-5; 8 bases match TRBD2. The V gene's germline CDR1 is MDHEN and CDR2 SYDVKM. CDR3 length: 18 residues. Trimming took 6 bases from V and 5 from J; bases not matched to a gene: 20. The chain's CDR3 is CASRPTGGPGGGGETQYF. DNA of the CDR3: TGTGCCAGCAGACCCACGGGGGGGCCTGGAGGTGGTGGGGAGACCCAGTACTTC.

The genes are TRBV27 and TRBJ1-4, with D perhaps TRBD1 (6 bases). The germline V gene encodes CDR1 MNHEY and CDR2 SMNVEV (reference sequence). The ends were cut back, 3 bases at V and 5 bases at J, with 10 bases in the middle. This CDR3 spans 14 amino acids. Here the CDR3 DNA reads TGTGCCAGCAGTTTGAGGGACACCAATGAAAAACTGTTTTTT. The encoded protein is CASSLRDTNEKLFF.

The chain links TRBV29-1 to TRBJ2-7, with TRBD1 as a possible D gene (6 bases). The CDR3 is 12 amino acids. Trimming shortened V by 0 bases and J by 7 bases, and 10 bases separated the two germline ends. The V gene's germline CDR1 is SQVTM and CDR2 ANQGSEA. The CDR3 DNA is TGCAGCGTTGAAGATCCTAGGGGGGAGCAGTACTTC. The encoded protein is CSVEDPRGEQYF.

The chain couples TRBV6-1 to TRBJ1-2; TRBD1 might be the D (5 bases). The ends were cut back, 2 bases at V and 4 bases at J, with 20 bases in the middle. CDR1 is MNHNS and CDR2 is SASEGT in the germline V gene. The CDR3 runs to 17 residues. The CDR3 bases are TGTGCCAGCAGTGAAACCACGTTCGGCAGGGTATCCTATGGCTACACCTTC. This codes for CASSETTFGRVSYGYTF.

The chain couples TRBV6-4 to TRBJ1-2; TRBD1 aligns across 12 bases. CDR1 is MRHNA, CDR2 SNTAGT, per germline. J lost 4 bases, V lost 7 bases, and 10 bases had no gene match. CDR3 length: 16 amino acids. CDR3 amino acids: CASKGTGGGYSYGYTF. The DNA of the CDR3 is TGTGCCAGCAAAGGGACAGGGGGCGGTTACAGCTATGGCTACACCTTC.

The CDR3: CASSIDSYNEKLFF. Written as DNA, the CDR3 is TGTGCCAGTAGTATAGACTCTTATAATGAAAAACTGTTTTTT. V and J are TRBV19 and TRBJ1-4; D is unresolved. The CDR3 consists of 14 residues. Germline CDR1 reads LNHDA; CDR2 reads SQIVND (reference sequence). V lost 0 bases to trimming and J lost 4 bases, with 6 bases between them. The full variable domain, completed using reference TRBV19 and TRBJ1-4, is DGGITQSPKYLFRKEGQNVTLSCEQNLNHDAMYWYRQDPGQGLRLIYYSQIVNDFQKGDIAEGYSVSREKKESFPLTVTSAQKNPTAFYLCASSIDSYNEKLFFGSGTQLSVL.

V gene TRBV7-8 combines with J gene TRBJ1-5; D is uncertain. CDR3 length: 16 residues. The V and J ends lost 5 bases and 3 bases respectively, with 17 bases between them. Germline V gene lookup returns CDR1 SGHVS and CDR2 FQNEAQ. CDR3 residues: CASSPGIIHLNQPQHF. CDR3 DNA sequence: TGTGCCAGCAGCCCGGGGATAATTCATCTCAATCAGCCCCAGCATTTT.

In DNA form, the CDR3 reads TGTGCCAGCAGCATACGACAGGGTGAAGCTTTCTTT. Translated, it gives CASSIRQGEAFF. This chain joins TRBV12-3 or TRBV12-4 and TRBJ1-1; TRBD1 matches 7 bases. Trimming cost V 6 bases and J 7 bases; bases outside gene matches: 5. CDR3 length equals 12 residues.

This chain connects TRBV7-2 to TRBJ1-5, with no clear D. This CDR3 spans 17 amino acids. Trimming left V 5 bases short and J 0 bases short, with 17 bases between. In germline, CDR1 is SGHTA, CDR2 FQGNSA. As DNA, the CDR3 is TGTGCCAGCAGCGCGATAGGCTCCGGGGTTAGCAATCAGCCCCAGCATTTT. The encoded protein is CASSAIGSGVSNQPQHF.

V gene TRBV19 combines with J gene TRBJ1-2; the D is unclear. The CDR3 has 14 residues. Germline V CDR1 and CDR2: LNHDA, SQIVND (reference sequence). V was shortened by 5 bases and J by 4 bases, with 14 bases between the two germline ends. The CDR3 is CASSFSQNLYGYTF. The CDR3 DNA sequence: TGTGCCAGTAGTTTCTCACAGAACCTCTATGGCTACACCTTC.

The J gene is TRBJ2-1, the V gene TRBV4-3, with D possibly being TRBD1 (6 bases). Germline V lookup: CDR1 LGHNA, CDR2 YSLEER. The CDR3 is 15 residues long. Trimming removed 4 bases from V and 1 base from J, with 11 bases in between. CDR3 sequence: CASSPSTGSYNEQFF. For the CDR3, the DNA is TGCGCCAGCAGCCCTAGCACAGGGTCCTACAATGAGCAGTTCTTC.

The chain links TRBV18 to TRBJ2-1; possibly TRBD1 for D (7 bases). Germline loops: CDR1 KGHSH, CDR2 LQKENI. With 6 bases removed from V and 6 bases from J, the gap between germline ends came to 9 bases. This CDR3 comprises 12 residues. The CDR3 sequence: CASSQGGNEQFF. In DNA form, the CDR3 reads TGTGCCAGCTCGCAGGGGGGCAATGAGCAGTTCTTC. The full variable domain, in which reference TRBV18 and TRBJ2-1 provide the parts outside the CDR3, is NAGVMQNPRHLVRRRGQEARLRCSPMKGHSHVYWYRQLPEEGLKFMVYLQKENIIDESGMPKERFSAEFPKEGPSILRIQQVVRGDSAAYFCASSQGGNEQFFGPGTRLTVL.

The chain has TRBV5-6 and TRBJ1-4, with D uncertain. Germline CDR1 and CDR2: SGHDT and YYEEEE. The V gene lost 7 bases and the J gene lost 4 bases, with 8 bases spanning the gap. This CDR3 has 12 amino acids. The CDR3 loop is CASGKSNEKLFF. CDR3 nucleotide sequence: TGTGCCAGCGGCAAAAGTAATGAAAAACTGTTTTTT.

The chain employs TRBV19 and TRBJ2-5, with 7 bases lining up with TRBD1. V lost 6 bases to trimming and J lost 3 bases; unmatched junction nucleotides: 7. Germline CDR1 reads LNHDA; CDR2 reads SQIVND (reference sequence). The CDR3 contains 14 residues. The CDR3 region is CASSNRGGKETQYF. The CDR3 DNA is TGTGCCAGTAGCAACAGGGGTGGTAAAGAGACCCAGTACTTC.

Comment on this clone: Other DNA sequences of this sample code for an identical CDR3. The chain has TRBV12-3 or TRBV12-4 and TRBJ1-1, with D possibly TRBD1 on 5 matching bases. This CDR3 is 13 amino acids long. V lost 5 bases and J 5 bases, leaving 12 bases between the germline ends. The CDR3 DNA sequence: TGTGCCAGCAGTCTACGGGGGGGGACTGAAGCTTTCTTT. This gives the protein CASSLRGGTEAFF.

V usage is TRBV6-5 and J usage is TRBJ1-2; TRBD1 matches 10 bases. The V segment lost 4 bases and the J segment 4 bases; nucleotides outside the gene matches: 9. CDR1 is MNHEY, CDR2 SVGAGI, per germline. The CDR3 has 16 amino acids. The CDR3 DNA reads TGTGCCAGCAGTTCACATCCGGGACAGGGGCGCTATGGCTACACCTTC. It translates to CASSSHPGQGRYGYTF.

The chain recombines TRBV5-4 with TRBJ2-2; a possible D gene is TRBD1 (6 bases). Germline V CDR1 and CDR2: SGHNT, YYREEE (reference sequence). V was cut by 1 base and J by 6 bases, with 10 bases left in between. This CDR3 contains 14 residues. The CDR3 DNA is TGTGCCAGCAGCTTGTGGGGGCCTTCCGGGGAGCTGTTTTTT. Residues: CASSLWGPSGELFF.

The J gene is TRBJ1-1, the V gene TRBV4-1; 10 nucleotides agree with TRBD1. J was trimmed by 5 bases and V by 3 bases; bases with no gene match: 6. The germline V gene has CDR1 MGHRA and CDR2 YSYEKL. The CDR3 totals 15 residues. In nucleotides, the CDR3 is TGCGCCAGCAGCCAGGCGGACAGGGGGGGGACTGAAGCTTTCTTT. Translation gives CASSQADRGGTEAFF.

This clone was observed a few times. The DNA for the CDR3 is TGCAGTGCTAGTGAAGTGGACAGGGGAGGCGAGCAGTACTTC. Encoded protein: CSASEVDRGGEQYF. The V gene is TRBV20-1, the J gene TRBJ2-7; 9 bases agree with TRBD1. The V and J ends lost 3 bases and 6 bases, in that order; junction bases with no gene match: 9. Germline CDR1 and CDR2: DFQATT and SNEGSKA (reference sequence). This CDR3 is 14 amino acids long.

The CDR3: CASASDGTFSYEQYF. CDR3 DNA sequence: TGTGCCAGCGCCTCGGATGGGACATTTTCCTACGAGCAGTACTTC. The genes are TRBV27 and TRBJ2-7; D is possibly TRBD1 (6 bases). The germline gives CDR1 MNHEY, CDR2 SMNVEV (reference sequence). V dropped 8 bases and J dropped 1 base, with 18 bases sitting between them. The CDR3 is made up of 15 amino acids.

Points on this clone: This sample also contains other DNA sequences that code for the same CDR3. V is TRBV18 and J is TRBJ1-2; 7 bases line up with TRBD1. CDR3 length: 15 residues. In germline, CDR1 is KGHSH, CDR2 LQKENI. With 3 bases clipped from V and 0 bases from J, the junction kept 4 bases outside the gene matches. CDR3 bases: TGTGCCAGCTCACCTCCCGGGACAGCTAACTATGGCTACACCTTC. It codes for CASSPPGTANYGYTF.

The chain is built from TRBV4-2 and TRBJ1-1; 10 positions agree with TRBD1. Unmatched junction bases numbered 8, after V lost 3 bases and J lost 7 bases. The germline gives CDR1 LGHNA, CDR2 YNFKEQ. The CDR3 runs 15 residues. The CDR3 spells CASSHYDRGLGEAFF. As DNA, the CDR3 is TGTGCCAGCAGCCATTACGACAGGGGGCTGGGTGAAGCTTTCTTT.

This chain connects TRBV6-2 or TRBV6-3 to TRBJ1-2, with 8 bases lining up with TRBD1. Trimming cost V 5 bases and J 4 bases; bases outside gene matches: 6. From germline, CDR1 is MNHEY and CDR2 SVGEGT. The CDR3 length is 14 residues. The CDR3 loop reads CASSARQGTYGYTF. The CDR3 DNA reads TGTGCCAGCAGTGCCCGACAGGGGACCTATGGCTACACCTTC.

The chain carries TRBV13 and TRBJ2-3; D is perhaps TRBD2 (6 bases). Germline V gene lookup returns CDR1 PRHDT and CDR2 FYEKMQ (reference sequence). This CDR3 has 16 amino acids. Trimming removed 1 base from V and 0 bases from J, with 11 bases in between. The CDR3 here is CASSLEGTPSTDTQYF. The CDR3 coding sequence is TGTGCCAGCAGCTTAGAAGGGACTCCTAGCACAGATACGCAGTATTTT.

The chain couples TRBV28 to TRBJ2-3; D may be TRBD1 (6 bases). Looked up from germline, CDR1 is MDHEN and CDR2 is SYDVKM. The CDR3 sequence is 16 residues long. V lost 4 bases and J 0 bases, leaving 14 bases between the germline ends. CDR3 DNA sequence: TGTGCCAGCAGTTCTTCCGACAGGTTAAGCACAGATACGCAGTATTTT. This sequence encodes CASSSSDRLSTDTQYF.

This clone has only one observation. J is TRBJ2-3 and V is TRBV14, with D perhaps TRBD2 (5 bases). The CDR3 has 16 amino acids. Germline V gene data show CDR1 as SGHDN and CDR2 as FVKESK. Deletions cut 4 bases from V and 6 bases from J, with 20 bases between. DNA of the CDR3: TGTGCCAGCAGCCCCTCAAATCGAGGGCGGGCGGATACGCAGTATTTT. It translates to CASSPSNRGRADTQYF.